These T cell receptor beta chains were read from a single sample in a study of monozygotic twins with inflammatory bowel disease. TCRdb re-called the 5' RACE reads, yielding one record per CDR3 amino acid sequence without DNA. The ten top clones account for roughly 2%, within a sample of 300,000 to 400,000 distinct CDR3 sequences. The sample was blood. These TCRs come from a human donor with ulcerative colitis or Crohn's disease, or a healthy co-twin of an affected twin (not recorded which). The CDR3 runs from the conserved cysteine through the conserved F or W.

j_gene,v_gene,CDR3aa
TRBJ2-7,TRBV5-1,CASTRTSGGAGHEQYF
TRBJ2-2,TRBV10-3,CAISDGTKVANTGELFF
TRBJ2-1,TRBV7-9,CASSLASGGQHYNEQFF
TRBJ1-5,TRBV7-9,CASSLSGLSFNQPQHF
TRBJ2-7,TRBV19,CASSMQWSSYEQYF
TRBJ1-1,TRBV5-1,CASSLNYGQGGTEAFF
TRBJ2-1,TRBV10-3,CAISEGTSGGNEQFF
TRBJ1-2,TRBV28,CASQDRNYGYTF
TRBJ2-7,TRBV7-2,CASSLEGGVFTYEQYF
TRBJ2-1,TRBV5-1,CASSLDWGSYNEQFF
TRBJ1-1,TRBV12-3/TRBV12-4,CASSLQTGGIEAFF
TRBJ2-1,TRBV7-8,CASIEGRGNLNEQFF
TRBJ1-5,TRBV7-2,CASSLASGSVGQPQHF
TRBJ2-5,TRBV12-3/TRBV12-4,CASARRGPDQTQYF
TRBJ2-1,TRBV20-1,CSAPTPVGLTNEQFF
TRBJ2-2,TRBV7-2,CASSPDYTGELFF
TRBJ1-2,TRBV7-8,CASSPIEQLNGYTF
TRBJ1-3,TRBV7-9,CASSLIVGGPSGNTIYF
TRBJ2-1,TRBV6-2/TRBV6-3,CASSYYPDGVDYNEQFF
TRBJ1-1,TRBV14,CASSQDGVSFEAFF
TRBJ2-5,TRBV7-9,CASSLYGGIGTQYF
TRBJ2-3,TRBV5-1,CASSRTGSTDTQYF
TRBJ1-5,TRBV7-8,CASSLGDRGLQPQHF
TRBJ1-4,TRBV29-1,CSVLGFGQEKLFF
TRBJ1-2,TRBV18,CASSPSGQGNGYTF
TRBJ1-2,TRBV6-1,CATRTGELYGYTF
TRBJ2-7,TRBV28,CASYDRALYEQYF
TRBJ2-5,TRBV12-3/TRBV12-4,CASSFSSLGTQYF
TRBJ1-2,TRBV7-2,CASSLDTGTGAYGYTF
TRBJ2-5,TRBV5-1,CASSVTGGPETQYF
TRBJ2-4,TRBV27,CASSPMTGTKNIQYF
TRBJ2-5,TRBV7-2,CASNLLADQETQYF
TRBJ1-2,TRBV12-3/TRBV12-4,CASSPQGGFYGYTF
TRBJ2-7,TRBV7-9,CASSLGGDRTPYEQYF
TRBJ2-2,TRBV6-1,CASSVQGADTGELFF
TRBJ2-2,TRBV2,CASSFDSLNTGELFF
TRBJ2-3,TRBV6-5,CASSYSGYTQYF
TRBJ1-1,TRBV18,CATEKGTGVVRNTEAFF
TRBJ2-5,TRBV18,CASSPPRGARDQETQYF
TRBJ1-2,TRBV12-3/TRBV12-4,CASSFHRGAYGYTF
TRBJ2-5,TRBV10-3,CAISESPGQETQYF
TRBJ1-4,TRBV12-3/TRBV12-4,CASSFRGRGKLFF
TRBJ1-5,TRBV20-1,CSAYPRGTGEEGQPQHF
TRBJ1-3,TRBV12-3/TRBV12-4,CASSFLPGGQVLGTIYF
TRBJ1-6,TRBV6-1,CASTPGRNNSPLHF
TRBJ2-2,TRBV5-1,CASTPGGEGFSTGELFF
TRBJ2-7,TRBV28,CASRRQGTYEQYF
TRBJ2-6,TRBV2,CARLQGAHGANVLTF
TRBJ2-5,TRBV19,CASKGGRETQYF
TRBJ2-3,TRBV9,CASSVDGRGTDTQYF
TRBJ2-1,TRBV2,CASTDTNEQFF
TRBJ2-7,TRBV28,CASSFGHSTYEQYF
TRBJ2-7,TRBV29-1,CSVETDRGPREQYF
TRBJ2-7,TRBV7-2,CASSTGTEAYEQYF
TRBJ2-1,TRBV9,CASSVRPGNEQFF
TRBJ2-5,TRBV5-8,CASSFLIRETQYF
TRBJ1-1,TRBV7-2,CASSTNPTGGKNTEAFF